Listed below are T cell receptor beta chains from one sample, sequenced in a study of blood T cell repertoires in COVID-19. Libraries were prepared by immunoSEQ multiplex PCR; TCRdb keeps only in-frame clonotypes and omits some of them. This sample yields some 300,000 clones, of which around 92% are seen a single time; 2.5% to 3.5% belongs to the top ten. The specimen sequenced was PBMCs or T cells enriched from blood (not recorded which). The origin of the receptors is a woman aged 45 to 65 who had been exposed to COVID-19. CDR3s include the opening cysteine and the closing phenylalanine or tryptophan. A D gene is named only where the DNA matches it firmly. Not every row has a clone size; where given, it reads once, few, many or a size class.

CDR3 protein: CAWSVHPEAYGYTF
CDR3 DNA: TGTGCCTGGAGTGTACATCCCGAGGCCTATGGCTACACCTTC
D gene: -
V gene: TRBV30
clone size: once
J gene: TRBJ1-2

CDR3 protein: CASSRQDANYGYTF
CDR3 DNA: TGTGCCAGCAGTAGACAGGATGCAAACTATGGCTACACCTTC
D gene: -
V gene: TRBV6-2/TRBV6-3
clone size: -
J gene: TRBJ1-2

CDR3 protein: CASSLQLGPRNTIYF
CDR3 DNA: TGCGCCAGCAGCCTCCAACTTGGGCCGAGAAACACCATATATTTT
D gene: -
V gene: TRBV5-1
clone size: few
J gene: TRBJ1-3

CDR3 protein: CASSPLLGGGYGYTF
CDR3 DNA: TGCGCCAGCAGCCCCCTACTGGGAGGCGGCTATGGCTACACCTTC
D gene: -
V gene: TRBV5-1
clone size: once
J gene: TRBJ1-2

CDR3 protein: CASSQDGGQPQHF
CDR3 DNA: TGCGCCAGCAGCCAAGACGGGGGTCAGCCCCAGCATTTT
D gene: -
V gene: TRBV4-1
clone size: once
J gene: TRBJ1-5

CDR3 protein: CASSSQGRGGLQFF
CDR3 DNA: TGTGCCAGTAGTTCCCAGGGGCGGGGGGGACTTCAGTTCTTC
D gene: TRBD2
V gene: TRBV19
clone size: -
J gene: TRBJ2-1

CDR3 protein: CASSDGQYYEQYF
CDR3 DNA: TGTGCCAGCAGCGACGGACAGTACTACGAGCAGTACTTC
D gene: -
V gene: TRBV11-2
clone size: -
J gene: TRBJ2-7

CDR3 protein: CASSEAGLVRGTGELFF
CDR3 DNA: TGTGCCAGCAGTGAAGCGGGACTAGTGAGGGGCACCGGGGAGCTGTTTTTT
D gene: TRBD2
V gene: TRBV2
clone size: -
J gene: TRBJ2-2

CDR3 protein: CASSPRGAREKLFF
CDR3 DNA: TGTGCCAGCAGTCCTCGGGGGGCGAGAGAAAAACTGTTTTTT
D gene: -
V gene: TRBV27
clone size: -
J gene: TRBJ1-4

CDR3 protein: CASARTSGGVDSGANVLTF
CDR3 DNA: TGTGCCAGCGCGAGGACTAGCGGGGGGGTGGACTCTGGGGCCAACGTCCTGACTTTC
D gene: TRBD2
V gene: TRBV28
clone size: -
J gene: TRBJ2-6